The entry below describes one T cell receptor beta chain. Under the authors' procedure: Amplified reference gene primers provided the basis for estimating nucleated cell counts. The method was immunoSEQ multiplex PCR; TCRdb's version includes in-frame clones alone and lacks a portion of them. Clone size and the V and J calls come from that table; the DNA yielded D and trimming. This sample carries tens of thousands of clones, around 90% of them seen once, and the ten largest clones take roughly 3.1%. V trimming: 0 bases; J trimming: 8 bases; junction bases outside the gene matches: 8. The CDR3 sequence is 15 residues long. Looked up from germline, CDR1 is SGDLS and CDR2 is YYNGEE. The data were obtained in a study of blood T cell repertoires in COVID-19.

V is TRBV9 and J is TRBJ2-1, with TRBD2 matching over 7 bases. Sequencing was carried out using peripheral blood. The sequence came from a human donor in a cohort sampled during active COVID-19. CDR3 residues: CASSVGLSGNYEQFF. For the CDR3, the DNA is TGTGCCAGCAGCGTAGGCTTAAGCGGGAACTATGAGCAGTTCTTC.